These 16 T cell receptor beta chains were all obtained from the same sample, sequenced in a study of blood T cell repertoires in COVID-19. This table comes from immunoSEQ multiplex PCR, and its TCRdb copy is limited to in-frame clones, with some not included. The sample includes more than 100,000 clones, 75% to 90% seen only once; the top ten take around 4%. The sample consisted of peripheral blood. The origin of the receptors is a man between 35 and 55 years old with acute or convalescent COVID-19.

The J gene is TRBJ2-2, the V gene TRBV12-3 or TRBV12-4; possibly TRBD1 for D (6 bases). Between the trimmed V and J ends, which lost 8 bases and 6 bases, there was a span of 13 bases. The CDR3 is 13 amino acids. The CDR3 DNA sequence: TGTGCCAGCCGTAGGGGGTCCGCCGGGGAGCTGTTTTTT. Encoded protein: CASRRGSAGELFF.

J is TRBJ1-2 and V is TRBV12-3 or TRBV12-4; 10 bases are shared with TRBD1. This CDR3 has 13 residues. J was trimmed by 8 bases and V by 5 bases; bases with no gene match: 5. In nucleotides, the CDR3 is TGTGCCAGCAGTAGCCGGGACAGGGGCGGCTACACCTTC. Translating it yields CASSSRDRGGYTF.

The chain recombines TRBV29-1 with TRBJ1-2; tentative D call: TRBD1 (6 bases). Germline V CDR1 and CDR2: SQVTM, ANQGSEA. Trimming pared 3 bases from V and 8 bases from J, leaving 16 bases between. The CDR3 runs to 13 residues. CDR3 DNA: TGCAGCGTTGACTACAGGGATAGTTTGGGCTACACCTTC. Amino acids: CSVDYRDSLGYTF.

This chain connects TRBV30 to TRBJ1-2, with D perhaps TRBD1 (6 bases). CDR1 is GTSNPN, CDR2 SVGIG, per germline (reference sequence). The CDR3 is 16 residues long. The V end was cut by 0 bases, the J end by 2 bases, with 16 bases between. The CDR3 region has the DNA TGTGCCTGGAGTGTATGGGTGACAGGCCAGAACTATGGCTACACCTTC. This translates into CAWSVWVTGQNYGYTF.

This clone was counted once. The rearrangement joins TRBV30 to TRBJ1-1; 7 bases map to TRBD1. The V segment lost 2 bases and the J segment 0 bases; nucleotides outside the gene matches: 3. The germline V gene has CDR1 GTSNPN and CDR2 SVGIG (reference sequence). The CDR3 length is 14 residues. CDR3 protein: CAWSNRGMNTEAFF. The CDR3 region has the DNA TGTGCCTGGAGTAACAGGGGAATGAACACTGAAGCTTTCTTT.

The CDR3 nucleotides are TGTGCCAGTAGTCGGGGAGAGACCCAGTACTTC. Amino acids: CASSRGETQYF. The gene calls are TRBV19 and TRBJ2-5, with a tentative D call TRBD2 (5 bases). CDR1 LNHDA and CDR2 SQIVND come from the germline V gene (reference sequence). The CDR3 sequence is 11 residues long. V was pared by 5 bases and J by 4 bases, with 5 bases between.

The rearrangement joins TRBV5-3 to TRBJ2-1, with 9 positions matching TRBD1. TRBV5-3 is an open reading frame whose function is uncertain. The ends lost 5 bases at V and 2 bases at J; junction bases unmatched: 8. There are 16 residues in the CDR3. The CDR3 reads CARSWPGQGPYNEQFF. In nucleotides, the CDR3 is TGTGCCAGAAGTTGGCCGGGACAGGGTCCCTACAATGAGCAGTTCTTC.

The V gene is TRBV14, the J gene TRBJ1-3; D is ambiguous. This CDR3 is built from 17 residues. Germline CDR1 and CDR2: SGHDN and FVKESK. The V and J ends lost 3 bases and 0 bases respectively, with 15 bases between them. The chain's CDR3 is CASSQLRRPVSGNTIYF. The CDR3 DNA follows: TGTGCCAGCAGCCAGTTACGGAGACCCGTCTCTGGAAACACCATATATTTT.

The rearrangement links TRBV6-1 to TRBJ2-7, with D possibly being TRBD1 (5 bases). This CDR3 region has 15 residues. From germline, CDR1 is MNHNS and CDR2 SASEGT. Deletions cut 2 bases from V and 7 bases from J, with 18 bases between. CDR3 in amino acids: CASSESAGSKGEQYF. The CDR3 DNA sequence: TGTGCCAGCAGTGAATCGGCAGGCAGCAAGGGGGAGCAGTACTTC.

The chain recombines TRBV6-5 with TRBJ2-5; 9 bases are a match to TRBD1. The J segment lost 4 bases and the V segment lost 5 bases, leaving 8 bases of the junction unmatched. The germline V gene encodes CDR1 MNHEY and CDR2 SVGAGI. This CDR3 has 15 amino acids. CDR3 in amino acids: CASSIRPGQGETQYF. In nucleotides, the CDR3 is TGTGCCAGCAGTATTCGCCCGGGACAGGGAGAGACCCAGTACTTC.

The CDR3 reads CASSPRQIGVNTEAFF. The CDR3 nucleotides read TGTGCCAGCAGCCCGAGACAGATAGGTGTGAACACTGAAGCTTTCTTT. The rearrangement links TRBV5-5 to TRBJ1-1, with D perhaps TRBD1 (5 bases). Per germline, CDR1 SGHKS and CDR2 YYEKEE (reference sequence). This CDR3 is 16 amino acids long. V gave up 4 bases and J gave up 0 bases, with 16 bases separating them.

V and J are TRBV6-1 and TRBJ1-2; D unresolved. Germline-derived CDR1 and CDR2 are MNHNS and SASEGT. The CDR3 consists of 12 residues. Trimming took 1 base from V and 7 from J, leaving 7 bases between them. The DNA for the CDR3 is TGTGCCAGCAGTGAAGGAACTTTTGGCTACACCTTC. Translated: CASSEGTFGYTF.

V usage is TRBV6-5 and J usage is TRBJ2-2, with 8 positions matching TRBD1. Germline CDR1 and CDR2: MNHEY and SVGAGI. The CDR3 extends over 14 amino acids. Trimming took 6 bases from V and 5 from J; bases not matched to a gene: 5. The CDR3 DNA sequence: TGTGCCAGCAGCCGGGACAGGATAACCGGGGAGCTGTTTTTT. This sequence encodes CASSRDRITGELFF.

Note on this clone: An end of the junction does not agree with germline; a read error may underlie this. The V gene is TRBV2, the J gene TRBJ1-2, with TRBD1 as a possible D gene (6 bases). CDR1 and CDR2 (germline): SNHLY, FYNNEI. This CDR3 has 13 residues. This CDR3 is CVSSLQGNYGYTF. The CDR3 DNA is TGTGTCAGCAGCCTACAGGGTAACTATGGCTACACCTTC. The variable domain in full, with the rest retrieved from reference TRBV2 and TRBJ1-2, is EPEVTQTPSHQVTQMGQEVILRCVPISNHLYFYWYRQILGQKVEFLVSFYNNEISEKSEIFDDQFSVERPDGSNFTLKIRSTKLEDSAMYFCVSSLQGNYGYTFGSGTRLTVV.

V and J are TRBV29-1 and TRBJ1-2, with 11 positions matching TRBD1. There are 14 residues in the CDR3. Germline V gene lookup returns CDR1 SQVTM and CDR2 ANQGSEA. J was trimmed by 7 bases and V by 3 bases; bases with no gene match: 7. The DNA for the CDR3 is TGCAGCGTTGACCCGGACAGGGGGCCAAGTGGCTACACCTTC. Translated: CSVDPDRGPSGYTF.

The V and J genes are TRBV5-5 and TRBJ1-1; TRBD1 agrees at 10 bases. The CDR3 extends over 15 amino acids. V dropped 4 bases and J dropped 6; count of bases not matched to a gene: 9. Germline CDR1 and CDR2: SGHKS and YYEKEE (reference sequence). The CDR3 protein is CASSPRDRGNAEAFF. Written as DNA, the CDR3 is TGTGCCAGCAGCCCACGGGACAGGGGTAACGCTGAAGCTTTCTTT.